Listed below are T cell receptor beta chains from one sample, sequenced in a study of blood T cell repertoires in COVID-19. Generated by immunoSEQ multiplex PCR, the TCRdb table keeps only in-frame clones and is missing some. The sample lists more than 300,000 clones; over 75% were seen once. The sequencing input was PBMCs or T cells enriched from blood (not recorded which). These receptors were obtained from a man aged 35 to 55 in a cohort exposed to, infected with or recovered from COVID-19 (not recorded which). The conserved cysteine and the conserved F or W are not part of the CDR3 here. Fields, in order: V gene, J gene, CDR3 protein.

>TRBV3-1/TRBV3-2|TRBJ1-5
ASSQDQDSNQPQH
>TRBV27|TRBJ2-1
ASRGAGGPVSYNEQF
>TRBV27|TRBJ1-6
ASSSQGAGYSPLH
>TRBV28|TRBJ1-2
ASSSGGRRDNYGYT
>TRBV10-3|TRBJ2-3
AISEPTSGRGDTQY
>TRBV5-1|TRBJ1-4
ASSLIAGGGEKLF
>TRBV2|TRBJ2-1
ASSADGSYNEQF
>TRBV9|TRBJ2-7
ASSVDWGLAAEQY
>TRBV19|TRBJ2-1
ASRITGDTEQF
>TRBV5-1|TRBJ1-4
ASRGQGINEKLF
>TRBV27|TRBJ2-3
ASSPKGLGYTDTQY
>TRBV11-2|TRBJ2-5
ASSFLAGGNRETQY
>TRBV7-2|TRBJ1-6
ASSTRGQGKYSPLH
>TRBV11-2|TRBJ2-1
ASRMDTSSYNEQF
>TRBV10-3|TRBJ2-5
AIRTSGETQY